The 24 T cell receptor beta chains given below trace back to one sample, sequenced in a study of sequential checkpoint blockade in melanoma (dated by TCRdb to between 2018 and 2021). Libraries were made using the immunoSEQ multiplex PCR assay. Held by TCRdb, this immuneACCESS table contains in-frame sequences only and omits some clones. Under half of the omission traces to an unresolved V gene where checked; the cause of the rest is unknown. The sample contains 15,000 to 20,000 clones, roughly three quarters of them found a single time. In total, the top ten clones hold about an eighth of the sample. The sample's treatment or condition label, decoded: randomized to nivolumab then ipilimumab (arm A) or the reverse (arm B). The input for sequencing was CD8+ T cells sorted from blood (inferred from file names), taken from a patient given nivolumab and ipilimumab in sequence. These receptors came from a human donor with melanoma.

The V call is TRBV2, the J call TRBJ1-1, with TRBD1 matching 11 bases. Germline V gene sequence: CDR1 SNHLY, CDR2 FYNNEI. Losses at the gene ends were 6 bases for V and 0 bases for J; bases not matched to a gene: 3. The CDR3 is 15 residues long. CDR3 nucleotide sequence: TGTGCCAGCAGAGGGACAGGGGGATTGAACACTGAAGCTTTCTTT. Its translation: CASRGTGGLNTEAFF.

The chain is built from TRBV19 and TRBJ2-7; 8 bases fit TRBD1. The V segment lost 6 bases and the J segment 1 base; nucleotides outside the gene matches: 8. The germline V gene encodes CDR1 LNHDA and CDR2 SQIVND (reference sequence). The CDR3 covers 15 residues. The CDR3 bases are TGTGCCAGTAGCAGGGGGACAGGATTATCCTACGAGCAGTACTTC. Its translation is CASSRGTGLSYEQYF.

The count of this clone is one. The rearrangement uses TRBV6-5 and TRBJ1-6; no clear D. The CDR3 spans 15 residues. The V end lost 5 bases, the J end lost 9 bases, and 17 bases lay between the germline ends. Germline-derived CDR1 and CDR2 are MNHEY and SVGAGI. In DNA, the CDR3 is TGTGCCAGCAGTGCATCTACGGGGTTCGGTTCACCCCTCCACTTT. Translation: CASSASTGFGSPLHF.

The chain links TRBV6-1 to TRBJ2-5; 9 nucleotides agree with TRBD2. The CDR3 sequence is 13 residues long. V gave up 11 bases and J gave up 7 bases; unmatched junction bases: 11. The germline V gene has CDR1 MNHNS and CDR2 SASEGT. The CDR3 bases are TGTGCCGGGGGACTAGCAGCTTTCGGGACCCAGTACTTC. It is translated as CAGGLAAFGTQYF.

This clone appeared a few times. V and J are TRBV6-6 and TRBJ1-4; D call uncertain. Trimming took off 2 bases at V and 8 bases at J, with 3 bases between the two ends. Looked up from germline, CDR1 is MNHNY and CDR2 is SVGAGI (reference sequence). This CDR3 comprises 11 residues. DNA for the CDR3: TGTGCCAGCAGTTACCCGGAAAAACTGTTTTTT. Translated: CASSYPEKLFF.

This clone has only a few counts. V usage is TRBV11-3 and J usage is TRBJ2-3; D perhaps matches TRBD2 (6 bases). This CDR3 contains 16 residues. The germline V gene encodes CDR1 SGHNT and CDR2 YENEEA. Trimming removed 1 base from V and 6 bases from J, with 17 bases in between. The CDR3 nucleotides are TGTGCCAGCAGCTTAGGAGCGGGCCGCTCCGGCGATACGCAGTATTTT. It yields the protein CASSLGAGRSGDTQYF. Based on the CDR3 plus reference TRBV11-3 and TRBJ2-3, the full variable domain is EAGVVQSPRYKIIEKKQPVAFWCNPISGHNTLYWYLQNLGQGPELLIRYENEEAVDDSQLPKDRFSAERLKGVDSTLKIQPAELGDSAVYLCASSLGAGRSGDTQYFGPGTRLTVL.

The table lists this clone with a few counts. The chain employs TRBV19 and TRBJ2-7, with D possibly being TRBD2 (6 bases). The CDR3 consists of 14 residues. The V gene lost 6 bases and the J gene lost 3 bases, with 15 bases spanning the gap. CDR1 is LNHDA, CDR2 SQIVND, per germline (reference sequence). CDR3 region: CASSPRLGYYEQYF. Written as DNA, the CDR3 is TGTGCCAGTAGCCCACGACTAGGTTACTACGAGCAGTACTTC.

The gene calls are TRBV6-5 and TRBJ2-7, with TRBD1 identical over 9 bases. J lost 1 base, V lost 2 bases, and 3 bases had no gene match. The germline V gene encodes CDR1 MNHEY and CDR2 SVGAGI. This CDR3 is 15 amino acids long. The CDR3 sequence is CASSYGTGPSYEQYF. For the CDR3, the DNA is TGTGCCAGCAGTTACGGGACAGGGCCATCCTACGAGCAGTACTTC.

The chain joins TRBV13 to TRBJ1-2; 9 bases align to TRBD1. Per the germline V gene, CDR1 is PRHDT and CDR2 is FYEKMQ (reference sequence). V lost 3 bases to trimming and J lost 8 bases; unmatched junction nucleotides: 13. The CDR3 has 16 residues. As DNA, the CDR3 is TGTGCCAGCAGCTTCCGTCCCACCAACAGGGGGCTCGGCTACACCTTC. It is translated as CASSFRPTNRGLGYTF.

This rearrangement joins TRBV2 to TRBJ1-1; D gene unclear. The V gene's germline CDR1 is SNHLY and CDR2 FYNNEI. CDR3 length: 16 amino acids. V was trimmed by 0 bases and J by 0 bases, leaving 11 bases between them. The DNA for the CDR3 is TGTGCCAGCAGTGAAGCGCTTACGGGGATGAACACTGAAGCTTTCTTT. Amino acid sequence: CASSEALTGMNTEAFF. The whole variable domain, remainder taken from reference TRBV2 and TRBJ1-1, is EPEVTQTPSHQVTQMGQEVILRCVPISNHLYFYWYRQILGQKVEFLVSFYNNEISEKSEIFDDQFSVERPDGSNFTLKIRSTKLEDSAMYFCASSEALTGMNTEAFFGQGTRLTVV.

The rearrangement links TRBV7-9 to TRBJ2-5, with 8 bases matching TRBD1. This CDR3 is built from 16 residues. Per the germline V gene, CDR1 is SEHNR and CDR2 is FQNEAQ (reference sequence). V was clipped by 5 bases and J by 2 bases; unmatched bases: 10. For the CDR3, the DNA is TGTGCCAGCAGCACCCTGTTACAGGGGGTGCAAGAGACCCAGTACTTC. Its translation is CASSTLLQGVQETQYF.

V and J are TRBV2 and TRBJ1-1; 7 bases are a match to TRBD1. This CDR3 is built from 16 residues. V dropped 0 bases and J dropped 0; count of bases not matched to a gene: 4. CDR1 SNHLY and CDR2 FYNNEI come from the germline V gene. The CDR3 region has the DNA TGTGCCAGCAGTGAAGCGCTTACAGGGGTGAACACTGAAGCTTTCTTT. Protein product: CASSEALTGVNTEAFF.

J is TRBJ2-1 and V is TRBV5-1; D possibly corresponds to TRBD2 (6 bases). Trimming left V 4 bases short and J 10 bases short, with 9 bases between. This CDR3 region has 11 residues. Germline values: CDR1 SGHRS, CDR2 YFSETQ. CDR3 amino acids: CASSPGGEQFF. In DNA, the CDR3 is TGCGCCAGCAGCCCTGGAGGGGAGCAGTTCTTC. The complete variable domain, with remaining parts taken from reference TRBV5-1 and TRBJ2-1, reads KAGVTQTPRYLIKTRGQQVTLSCSPISGHRSVSWYQQTPGQGLQFLFEYFSETQRNKGNFPGRFSGRQFSNSRSEMNVSTLELGDSALYLCASSPGGEQFFGPGTRLTVL.

The chain employs TRBV19 and TRBJ2-7; 10 bases match TRBD1. The J segment lost 5 bases and the V segment lost 5 bases, leaving 6 bases of the junction unmatched. This CDR3 comprises 14 residues. Germline V gene data show CDR1 as LNHDA and CDR2 as SQIVND (reference sequence). The CDR3 DNA is TGTGCCAGTAGTGATTCCGGGACAGGGGACGAGCAGTACTTC. Its protein product is CASSDSGTGDEQYF.

This clone has only a few counts. This rearrangement joins TRBV19 to TRBJ1-5; D is perhaps TRBD1 (5 bases). The CDR3 has 10 residues. V was clipped by 11 bases and J by 7 bases, with 9 bases between them. Germline CDR1 reads LNHDA; CDR2 reads SQIVND (reference sequence). CDR3 nucleotides: TGTGCCGGGGGGGACCAGCCCCAGCATTTT. It translates to CAGGDQPQHF.

This chain connects TRBV7-2 to TRBJ2-1; TRBD2 agrees at 9 bases. The V gene's germline CDR1 is SGHTA and CDR2 FQGNSA. The CDR3 extends over 15 amino acids. After removal of 4 bases from V and 0 bases from J, the junction contained 1 base not matched to a gene. This CDR3 is CASSYSGSSYNEQFF. CDR3 nucleotide sequence: TGTGCCAGCAGCTATAGCGGGAGCTCCTACAATGAGCAGTTCTTC.

The V and J genes are TRBV7-8 and TRBJ2-5, with 9 bases identical to TRBD2. CDR3 size: 16 residues. Germline CDR1 is SGHVS and CDR2 is FQNEAQ. The trim removed 2 bases at V and 2 bases at J, leaving 6 bases unmatched. The CDR3 nucleotides read TGTGCCAGCAGCTTAATGCCGCGGGGGGGGCAAGAGACCCAGTACTTC. This codes for CASSLMPRGGQETQYF.

This rearrangement joins TRBV7-9 to TRBJ2-1; 9 bases map to TRBD2. The CDR3 is made up of 16 amino acids. Germline trimming cut 5 bases from V and 7 bases from J; bases unmatched to any gene: 12. The germline V gene encodes CDR1 SEHNR and CDR2 FQNEAQ (reference sequence). The CDR3 bases are TGTGCCAGCAGCACTACTCGCGGGAGGGCCCGGAATGAGCAGTTCTTC. The encoded protein is CASSTTRGRARNEQFF.

This clone showed up just a few times. The rearrangement uses TRBV9 and TRBJ2-1; 11 nucleotides agree with TRBD2. J was trimmed by 8 bases and V by 0 bases; bases with no gene match: 4. Germline CDR1 is SGDLS and CDR2 is YYNGEE. This CDR3 contains 15 residues. The CDR3 coding sequence is TGTGCCAGCAGCGTAGTTAGCGGGAGGGGGGATGAGCAGTTCTTC. This sequence encodes CASSVVSGRGDEQFF.

DNA of the CDR3: TGTGCCAGCAGTACCCTATTTGCAACTAATGAAAAACTGTTTTTT. Translated: CASSTLFATNEKLFF. J is TRBJ1-4 and V is TRBV28; D is unresolved. Trimming took off 5 bases at V and 0 bases at J, with 10 bases between the two ends. Germline CDR1 is MDHEN and CDR2 is SYDVKM. CDR3 length: 15 residues. Filled out from reference TRBV28 and TRBJ1-4, the complete variable domain reads DVKVTQSSRYLVKRTGEKVFLECVQDMDHENMFWYRQDPGLGLRLIYFSYDVKMKEKGDIPEGYSVSREKKERFSLILESASTNQTSMYLCASSTLFATNEKLFFGSGTQLSVL.

This chain uses TRBV7-6 with TRBJ2-1; tentative D call: TRBD2 (7 bases). This CDR3 has 15 amino acids. The germline V and J ends were trimmed by 7 bases and 2 bases, with 15 bases remaining between them. The germline V gene encodes CDR1 SGHVS and CDR2 FNYEAQ. The CDR3 DNA reads TGTGCCAGCATGGGAGGGGGGACGCCCTACAATGAGCAGTTCTTC. It specifies CASMGGGTPYNEQFF.

This clone was found a few times. CDR3 amino acids: CASSIAGRDYEQYF. In nucleotides, the CDR3 is TGTGCCAGTAGTATAGCCGGCAGGGACTACGAGCAGTACTTC. The chain carries TRBV19 and TRBJ2-7, with D possibly being TRBD1 (5 bases). V dropped 1 base and J dropped 3 bases, with 10 bases sitting between them. CDR1 LNHDA and CDR2 SQIVND come from the germline V gene (reference sequence). The CDR3 has 14 amino acids. The full variable domain, in which reference TRBV19 and TRBJ2-7 provide the parts outside the CDR3, is DGGITQSPKYLFRKEGQNVTLSCEQNLNHDAMYWYRQDPGQGLRLIYYSQIVNDFQKGDIAEGYSVSREKKESFPLTVTSAQKNPTAFYLCASSIAGRDYEQYFGPGTRLTVT.

J is TRBJ1-2 and V is TRBV14; D may be TRBD1 (5 bases). Germline assignment: CDR1 SGHDN and CDR2 FVKESK. Trimming cost V 1 base and J 3 bases, with 18 bases left between them. This CDR3 contains 17 residues. The CDR3, as DNA: TGTGCCAGCAGCCAAGGGGGCCAGGGATTCCATGACTATGGCTACACCTTC. It encodes CASSQGGQGFHDYGYTF.

Only a few counts were recorded for this clone. V is TRBV5-4 and J is TRBJ2-1; 16 bases match TRBD2. With 4 bases clipped from V and 10 bases from J, the junction kept 11 bases outside the gene matches. CDR1 SGHNT and CDR2 YYREEE come from the germline V gene (reference sequence). This CDR3 region has 17 residues. The CDR3 protein is CASSQEGTSGGALEQFF. The CDR3 DNA sequence: TGTGCCAGCAGCCAAGAAGGGACTAGCGGGGGGGCATTGGAGCAGTTCTTC. Full variable domain (rest looked up from reference TRBV5-4 and TRBJ2-1): ETGVTQSPTHLIKTRGQQVTLRCSSQSGHNTVSWYQQALGQGPQFIFQYYREEENGRGNFPPRFSGLQFPNYSSELNVNALELDDSALYLCASSQEGTSGGALEQFFGPGTRLTVL.